The clone carrying this T cell receptor beta chain was detected only once. The antigen remains undetermined. This CDR3 has 13 amino acids. V was shortened by 0 bases and J by 1 base, with 5 bases between the two germline ends. CDR1 is SGHRS, CDR2 YFSETQ, per germline. The primer mix had 60 Vbeta and 13 Jbeta primers. TCRdb keeps only in-frame clones here, not all; method: immunoSEQ multiplex PCR. This table has 100,000 to 150,000 clones, about three quarters appearing once. This sample stems from a study of cytomegalovirus exposure and HLA in healthy donors. Study at large: Most genotyped donors, around four fifths of more than 300, had Caucasian-associated genetic ancestry. Findings and caveats of the study: An Asian-associated ancestry cluster reportedly showed fewer N-insertions than the roughly 600-donor mean in a later analysis. Among the most significant clusters, several appeared linked to common viral pathogens in a later analysis.

Sequenced: PBMCs. The chain has TRBV5-1 and TRBJ2-7; TRBD2 might be the D (5 bases). This receptor was obtained from a man in his sixties in good health and CMV-seropositive. The CDR3 nucleotides are TGCGCCAGCAGCTTGGGGGAGTCCTACGAGCAGTACTTC. Translating it yields CASSLGESYEQYF. Filled out from reference TRBV5-1 and TRBJ2-7, the complete variable domain reads KAGVTQTPRYLIKTRGQQVTLSCSPISGHRSVSWYQQTPGQGLQFLFEYFSETQRNKGNFPGRFSGRQFSNSRSEMNVSTLELGDSALYLCASSLGESYEQYFGPGTRLTVT.